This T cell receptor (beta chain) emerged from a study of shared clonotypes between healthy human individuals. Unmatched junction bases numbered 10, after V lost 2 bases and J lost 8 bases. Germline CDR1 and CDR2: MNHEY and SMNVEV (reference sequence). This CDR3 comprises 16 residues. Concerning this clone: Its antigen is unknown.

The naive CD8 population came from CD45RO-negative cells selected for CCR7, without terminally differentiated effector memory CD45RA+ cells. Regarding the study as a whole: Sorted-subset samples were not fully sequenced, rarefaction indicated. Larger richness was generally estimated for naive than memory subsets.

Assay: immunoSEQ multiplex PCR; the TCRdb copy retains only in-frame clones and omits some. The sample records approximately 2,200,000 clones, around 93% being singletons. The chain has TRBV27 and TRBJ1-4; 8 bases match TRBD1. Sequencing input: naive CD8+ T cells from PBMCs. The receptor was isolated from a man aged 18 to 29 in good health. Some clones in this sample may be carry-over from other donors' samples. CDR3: CASSLTGGKPLEKLFF. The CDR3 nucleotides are TGTGCCAGCAGTTTAACAGGGGGGAAACCCTTGGAAAAACTGTTTTTT.